Below are 20 T cell receptor beta chains sequenced from a single sample in a study of blood T cell repertoires in COVID-19. The repertoire was sequenced with immunoSEQ multiplex PCR; TCRdb's copy has only in-frame clones and lacks some. The table includes roughly 150,000 clones, 70% to 90% detected once. Sequences were obtained from peripheral blood. All receptors derive from a woman of 80 years or more with COVID-19, enrolled during active disease.

This chain joins TRBV9 and TRBJ2-2; 14 bases align to TRBD2. The CDR3 extends over 17 amino acids. Germline CDR1 SGDLS, CDR2 YYNGEE. After removal of 4 bases from V and 4 bases from J, the junction contained 6 bases not matched to a gene. The CDR3, as DNA: TGTGCCAGCAGCAAGGGACTAGCGGGGGACGGCACCGGGGAGCTGTTTTTT. Its protein product is CASSKGLAGDGTGELFF.

For this clone: This same CDR3 is encoded by further DNA sequences in the sample. J is TRBJ1-2 and V is TRBV7-8, with 7 bases that match TRBD1. This CDR3 has 12 amino acids. V lost 5 bases and J lost 6; bases outside the gene matches: 3. The germline CDR1 and CDR2 sequences are SGHVS and FQNEAQ. The CDR3 bases are TGTGCCAGCAGCCGCGACAGGGATGGCTACACCTTC. It translates to CASSRDRDGYTF.

The chain carries TRBV13 and TRBJ2-5; tentatively, D is TRBD2 (5 bases). V lost 7 bases and J 7 bases, leaving 10 bases between the germline ends. Germline V CDR1 and CDR2: PRHDT, FYEKMQ (reference sequence). There are 11 residues in the CDR3. CDR3 in DNA: TGTGCCAGCACCGCAGAGGGGACCCAGTACTTC. Protein: CASTAEGTQYF.

This chain links TRBV19 with TRBJ2-4; no definite D call. V was clipped by 3 bases and J by 12 bases, with 9 bases between them. CDR1 and CDR2 from the germline V gene are LNHDA and SQIVND (reference sequence). The CDR3 consists of 11 residues. The CDR3 bases are TGTGCCAGTAGTATGGCGCGACATCAGTACTTC. This gives the protein CASSMARHQYF. Full variable domain (missing parts from reference TRBV19 and TRBJ2-4): DGGITQSPKYLFRKEGQNVTLSCEQNLNHDAMYWYRQDPGQGLRLIYYSQIVNDFQKGDIAEGYSVSREKKESFPLTVTSAQKNPTAFYLCASSMARHQYFGAGTRLSVL.

The chain joins TRBV20-1 to TRBJ1-5, with 12 bases lining up with TRBD1. CDR1 is DFQATT, CDR2 SNEGSKA, per germline (reference sequence). V shed 3 bases, J shed 1 base, and the junction held 4 bases outside the gene matches. The CDR3 is 16 residues long. CDR3 region: CSASGTGGTSNQPQHF. In DNA, the CDR3 is TGCAGTGCTAGTGGGACAGGGGGCACGAGCAATCAGCCCCAGCATTTT.

This clone was seen a single time. CDR3 loop: CASSRSGLAGGYNEQFF. In nucleotides, the CDR3 is TGCGCCAGCAGCAGATCGGGACTAGCGGGAGGTTACAATGAGCAGTTCTTC. The chain couples TRBV5-1 to TRBJ2-1, with 15 bases fitting TRBD2. Germline V gene sequence: CDR1 SGHRS, CDR2 YFSETQ. Trimming took 4 bases from V and 4 from J; bases not matched to a gene: 6. The CDR3 spans 17 residues.

The chain couples TRBV18 to TRBJ1-2; D possibly corresponds to TRBD1 (6 bases). Germline values: CDR1 KGHSH, CDR2 LQKENI. V was clipped by 6 bases and J by 6 bases, with 14 bases between them. The CDR3 totals 13 residues. The CDR3 loop is CASSPRTDDGYTF. The CDR3 region has the DNA TGTGCCAGCTCTCCCAGGACAGACGATGGCTACACCTTC.

V gene TRBV3-1 (or the pseudogene TRBV3-2) combines with J gene TRBJ2-5; 12 nucleotides line up with TRBD2. V was clipped by 2 bases and J by 4 bases; unmatched bases: 2. The CDR3 contains 15 residues. The germline V gene has CDR1 LGHDT and CDR2 YNNKEL (reference sequence). CDR3 protein: CASSQPGLAGETQYF. The CDR3 DNA follows: TGTGCCAGCAGCCAACCGGGACTAGCGGGAGAGACCCAGTACTTC.

The chain uses TRBV7-2 and TRBJ2-7; possible D gene TRBD2, 6 bases. CDR1 is SGHTA, CDR2 FQGNSA, per germline. This CDR3 region has 13 residues. Trimming cost V 5 bases and J 5 bases, with 13 bases left between them. The CDR3, as DNA: TGTGCCAGCAGCCCGACTAGTCCCCACGAGCAGTACTTC. As protein: CASSPTSPHEQYF.

The chain links TRBV30 to TRBJ2-1, with 7 bases fitting TRBD2. With V trimmed by 4 bases and J by 0 bases, 6 bases remained unmatched. CDR1 is GTSNPN and CDR2 is SVGIG in the germline V gene (reference sequence). This CDR3 contains 15 residues. The DNA of the CDR3 is TGTGCCTGGACCAGAGCGGGGAGCTCCTACAATGAGCAGTTCTTC. Protein product: CAWTRAGSSYNEQFF.

The count of this clone is one. V gene TRBV2 combines with J gene TRBJ2-5; D might be TRBD1 (6 bases). The CDR3 runs to 14 residues. V dropped 1 base and J dropped 9 bases, with 15 bases sitting between them. Per the germline V gene, CDR1 is SNHLY and CDR2 is FYNNEI. CDR3 coding DNA: TGTGCCAGCAGTGAAGTAAACAGGGACGCTTCCCAGTACTTC. Its translation: CASSEVNRDASQYF.

This clone occurred once. The V call is TRBV9, the J call TRBJ2-1; D is perhaps TRBD1 (5 bases). Trimming removed 0 bases from V and 5 bases from J, with 9 bases in between. CDR3 length: 14 residues. CDR1 and CDR2 (germline): SGDLS, YYNGEE. CDR3 region: CASSVGGSHNEQFF. In DNA, the CDR3 is TGTGCCAGCAGCGTAGGGGGCAGTCACAATGAGCAGTTCTTC.

The CDR3 DNA sequence: TGTGCCACCAGTGATAATACAGGGGACCAAAACACCATATATTTT. Protein sequence: CATSDNTGDQNTIYF. The chain has TRBV24-1 and TRBJ1-3; 7 bases are a match to TRBD1. CDR3 length: 15 amino acids. The germline V gene has CDR1 KGHDR and CDR2 SFDVKD. Germline trimming cut 3 bases from V and 6 bases from J; bases unmatched to any gene: 7.

The chain links TRBV13 to TRBJ1-6; D ambiguous. Germline assignment: CDR1 PRHDT and CDR2 FYEKMQ (reference sequence). This CDR3 has 16 amino acids. V was cut by 0 bases and J by 0 bases, with 6 bases left in between. The CDR3 spells CASSLGARSYNSPLHF. Here the CDR3 DNA reads TGTGCCAGCAGCTTAGGGGCCCGCTCCTATAATTCACCCCTCCACTTT.

This clone has more than one count but fewer than ten. The genes are TRBV10-3 and TRBJ1-3; TRBD1 agrees at 7 bases. This CDR3 contains 16 residues. The J segment lost 0 bases and the V segment lost 6 bases, leaving 8 bases of the junction unmatched. CDR1 and CDR2 (germline): ENHRY, SYGVKD. DNA of the CDR3: TGTGCCATCAGCCTAACCGGGACAGACTCTGGAAACACCATATATTTT. Translating gives CAISLTGTDSGNTIYF.

The rearrangement joins TRBV6-5 to TRBJ1-2; no definite D call. Germline lookup yields CDR1 MNHEY and CDR2 SVGAGI. The CDR3 is 10 residues long. The V end was cut by 5 bases, the J end by 9 bases, with 7 bases between. CDR3 sequence reads: CASSSRSYTF. The CDR3 nucleotides are TGTGCCAGCAGTAGCAGGAGCTACACCTTC.

The CDR3 region is CASSYPRSYEQYF. The CDR3 DNA is TGTGCCAGCAGCTATCCGCGCTCCTACGAGCAGTACTTC. V gene TRBV21-1 combines with J gene TRBJ2-7; TRBD2 was called by the table and not checked on the DNA. TRBV21-1 is a documented pseudogene. The CDR3 is 13 amino acids.

The sample holds a few counts of this clone. The chain uses TRBV18 and TRBJ1-2; 8 bases are a match to TRBD1. The CDR3 totals 15 residues. CDR1 is KGHSH and CDR2 is LQKENI in the germline V gene. V lost 1 base to trimming and J lost 8 bases; unmatched junction nucleotides: 9. CDR3 sequence (DNA): TGTGCCAGCTCACCACAACAGGGGGAAGTTGAAGGCTACACCTTC. Translation gives CASSPQQGEVEGYTF.

Concerning this clone itself: One end of the junction varies from germline; a read error may be responsible. This rearrangement joins TRBV9 to TRBJ2-2; 10 bases are shared with TRBD2. The CDR3 covers 17 residues. Germline assignment: CDR1 SGDLS and CDR2 YYNGEE. The CDR3: CASRGPLAGANTGELFF. CDR3 DNA: TGTGCCAGCAGGGGACCTCTAGCGGGGGCGAATACCGGGGAGCTGTTTTTT.

The genes are TRBV7-9 and TRBJ2-4; 13 nucleotides line up with TRBD2. The CDR3 runs to 18 residues. Germline V gene sequence: CDR1 SEHNR, CDR2 FQNEAQ (reference sequence). Germline trimming cut 0 bases from V and 3 bases from J; bases unmatched to any gene: 5. CDR3 in amino acids: CASSLALAGGPGKNIQYF. CDR3 DNA sequence: TGTGCCAGCAGCTTAGCACTAGCGGGAGGGCCGGGCAAAAACATTCAGTACTTC.